Listed below are T cell receptor beta chains from one sample, sequenced in a study of shared clonotypes between healthy human individuals. The repertoire was sequenced with immunoSEQ multiplex PCR; TCRdb's copy has only in-frame clones and lacks some. The profile shows millions of clones, about 95% of them singletons. The sample taken for sequencing was naive CD8+ T cells sorted from blood. The origin of the receptors is a man aged 18 to 30 in good health. The CDR3 runs from the conserved cysteine through the conserved F or W. A D gene is named only where the DNA matches it firmly. Size is omitted from some rows. Given values are once, few, many or a class for expanded clones.

V,D,J,size,CDR3,DNA
TRBV7-9,.,TRBJ2-7,.,CASSLGTGRRYEQYF,TGTGCCAGCAGCTTAGGAACAGGCCGGCGCTACGAGCAGTACTTC
TRBV6-6,.,TRBJ1-5,.,CASSDGGGFQPQHF,TGTGCCAGCAGCGACGGTGGAGGATTTCAGCCCCAGCATTTT
TRBV5-6,.,TRBJ1-2,.,CASSLAWARNGYTF,TGTGCCAGCAGCTTGGCCTGGGCCAGAAATGGCTACACCTTC
TRBV7-2,TRBD2,TRBJ2-1,.,CASSVSGGENEQFF,TGTGCCAGCAGCGTTAGCGGGGGGGAGAATGAGCAGTTCTTC
TRBV30,.,TRBJ2-1,.,CAWSLAFGDEQFF,TGTGCCTGGAGCCTAGCTTTTGGCGATGAGCAGTTCTTC
TRBV9,TRBD1,TRBJ1-2,once,CASSTSTGGSIYGYTF,TGTGCCAGCAGCACCTCGACAGGGGGATCCATCTATGGCTACACCTTC
TRBV27,.,TRBJ2-5,.,CASSRREWETQYF,TGTGCCAGCAGCAGGCGTGAATGGGAGACCCAGTACTTC
TRBV20-1,.,TRBJ2-5,.,CTGAGRETQYF,TGCACGGGGGCAGGGAGGGAGACCCAGTACTTC
TRBV27,TRBD2,TRBJ2-7,.,CASSPGLGSEQYF,TGTGCCAGCAGTCCGGGACTAGGATCCGAGCAGTACTTC
TRBV13,.,TRBJ2-7,.,CASSLGPTVGYEQYF,TGTGCCAGCAGCTTAGGCCCGACAGTCGGCTACGAGCAGTACTTC
TRBV2,TRBD2,TRBJ2-7,.,CAIAGLESSYEQYF,TGTGCCATCGCTGGACTAGAGAGCTCCTACGAGCAGTACTTC
TRBV7-9,TRBD1,TRBJ2-3,.,CASSLRTGGEDTQYF,TGTGCCAGCAGCTTACGGACAGGGGGAGAAGATACGCAGTATTTT
TRBV25-1,.,TRBJ1-1,.,CASSGGYTEAFF,TGTGCCAGCAGTGGGGGTTACACTGAAGCTTTCTTT
TRBV14,.,TRBJ1-4,.,CASSLMAGLGEKLFF,TGTGCCAGCAGCTTGATGGCAGGGTTGGGTGAAAAACTGTTTTTT
TRBV27,.,TRBJ2-7,.,CASGQQLPTYEQYF,TGTGCCAGCGGCCAACAACTCCCGACCTACGAGCAGTACTTC
TRBV28,TRBD1,TRBJ2-3,.,CASSLMTGPSTDTQYF,TGTGCCAGCAGTCTTATGACAGGGCCCAGCACAGATACGCAGTATTTT
TRBV7-6,TRBD2,TRBJ2-1,once,CASSGTSGRRNEQFF,TGTGCCAGCAGCGGGACTAGCGGGAGACGAAATGAGCAGTTCTTC
TRBV19,.,TRBJ1-5,.,CASSPAPYSNQPQHF,TGTGCCAGTAGTCCAGCACCTTATAGCAATCAGCCCCAGCATTTT
TRBV10-2,.,TRBJ1-1,.,CASSPGQYTEAFF,TGCGCCAGCAGTCCGGGACAATACACTGAAGCTTTCTTT
TRBV6-1,TRBD1,TRBJ1-6,.,CASSSQGALHF,TGTGCCAGCAGTTCACAGGGGGCCCTCCACTTT
TRBV7-2,.,TRBJ2-1,.,CASSGASSSYNEQFF,TGTGCCAGCAGCGGAGCGTCGAGCTCCTACAATGAGCAGTTCTTC
TRBV11-2,.,TRBJ2-1,once,CASSLGYQLGSLNEQFF,TGTGCCAGCAGCTTAGGTTATCAGTTAGGGTCTCTCAATGAGCAGTTCTTC
TRBV5-6,TRBD1,TRBJ1-2,.,CASSPLGQVSYGYTF,TGTGCCAGCAGCCCCCTAGGACAGGTCTCCTATGGCTACACCTTC
TRBV7-8,.,TRBJ2-7,.,CASSLEPGVTASEQYF,TGTGCCAGCAGCTTAGAGCCGGGTGTTACAGCCTCCGAGCAGTACTTC
TRBV7-9,.,TRBJ2-3,.,CASSFELHTQYF,TGTGCCAGCAGCTTCGAACTGCATACGCAGTATTTT
TRBV5-6,TRBD1,TRBJ2-7,.,CASSCDREGCEQYF,TGTGCCAGCAGCTGTGACAGGGAAGGCTGCGAGCAGTACTTC
TRBV4-3,TRBD1,TRBJ2-7,.,CASSQEQGTNYEQYF,TGCGCCAGCAGCCAAGAACAGGGGACGAACTACGAGCAGTACTTC
TRBV9,TRBD1,TRBJ2-5,.,CASSGDRWETQYF,TGTGCCAGCAGCGGGGACAGGTGGGAGACCCAGTACTTC
TRBV10-2,.,TRBJ2-3,.,CASSEGLTDTQYF,TGCGCCAGCAGTGAGGGACTAACAGATACGCAGTATTTT
TRBV18,.,TRBJ2-7,.,CASSPSAALYEQYF,TGTGCCAGCTCACCGTCAGCGGCTTTATACGAGCAGTACTTC
TRBV2,.,TRBJ1-4,.,CASSAIYGGVFEKLFF,TGTGCCAGCAGCGCGATCTACGGGGGGGTTTTTGAAAAACTGTTTTTT
TRBV2,.,TRBJ1-2,.,CASSEYRAGPTYGYTF,TGTGCCAGCAGTGAATACCGAGCAGGACCGACCTATGGCTACACCTTC
TRBV6-6,.,TRBJ2-7,.,CAITRGNEQYF,TGTGCCATTACCCGGGGGAACGAGCAGTACTTC
TRBV19,.,TRBJ1-2,.,CASSTRRAEQAGYTF,TGTGCCAGTAGTACCCGCCGGGCAGAGCAAGCTGGCTACACCTTC
TRBV28,.,TRBJ2-1,.,CASRFGAISYNEQFF,TGTGCCAGCAGATTTGGTGCAATCTCCTACAATGAGCAGTTCTTC
TRBV27,TRBD2,TRBJ2-7,.,CASASSSGELMYEQYF,TGTGCCAGCGCCTCTTCTAGCGGAGAACTTATGTACGAGCAGTACTTC
TRBV4-2,TRBD1,TRBJ2-2,once,CASSQNQGATTGELFF,TGTGCCAGCAGCCAGAATCAGGGGGCTACAACCGGGGAGCTGTTTTTT
TRBV9,.,TRBJ1-2,.,CASTALTDFTYGYTF,TGTGCCAGCACCGCTTTGACAGACTTTACCTATGGCTACACCTTC
TRBV13,.,TRBJ1-5,.,CASSLGYSNQPQHF,TGTGCCAGCAGCTTAGGGTATAGCAATCAGCCCCAGCATTTT
TRBV7-9,TRBD1,TRBJ1-2,once,CASRGGRDRNYGYTF,TGTGCCAGCAGGGGGGGCCGGGACAGGAACTATGGCTACACCTTC
TRBV11-2,.,TRBJ2-7,.,CASSQGLSYEQYF,TGTGCCAGCAGTCAAGGATTGTCCTACGAGCAGTACTTC
TRBV7-6,TRBD1,TRBJ2-7,.,CASSEQGARNEQYF,TGTGCCAGCAGCGAACAGGGGGCTAGGAACGAGCAGTACTTC
TRBV25-1,.,TRBJ2-1,.,CASSEVAGPYNEQFF,TGTGCCAGCAGTGAAGTGGCAGGGCCCTACAATGAGCAGTTCTTC
TRBV7-2,.,TRBJ1-6,.,CASSSSGADYNSPLHF,TGTGCCAGCAGCTCCTCAGGGGCCGACTATAATTCACCCCTCCACTTT
TRBV10-3,.,TRBJ1-2,.,CAISESNLAPNYGYTF,TGTGCCATCAGTGAGTCGAACCTGGCCCCTAACTATGGCTACACCTTC
TRBV11-2,TRBD1,TRBJ2-2,.,CASSYRAGGHTGELFF,TGTGCCAGCAGCTACCGGGCAGGGGGCCACACCGGGGAGCTGTTTTTT
TRBV21-1,.,TRBJ2-4,.,CASSAGRGAKNIQYF,TGTGCCAGCAGCGCCGGGAGGGGCGCCAAAAACATTCAGTACTTC
TRBV27,TRBD1,TRBJ2-7,few,CASSFGTGSYEQYF,TGTGCCAGCAGTTTCGGGACAGGCTCCTACGAGCAGTACTTC
TRBV13,TRBD2,TRBJ2-7,.,CASSLGGTSGKYEQYF,TGTGCCAGCAGCTTAGGGGGGACTAGCGGAAAGTACGAGCAGTACTTC
TRBV7-9,.,TRBJ1-1,once,CASSRGHPEAFF,TGTGCCAGCAGCCGGGGACACCCTGAAGCTTTCTTT
TRBV29-1,TRBD1,TRBJ1-3,.,CSVQFTGVGGNTIYF,TGCAGCGTCCAGTTCACAGGGGTTGGCGGAAACACCATATATTTT
TRBV27,.,TRBJ2-3,.,CASSLEGWTGRDTQYF,TGTGCCAGCAGTTTAGAGGGGTGGACGGGAAGAGATACGCAGTATTTT
TRBV4-3,.,TRBJ2-7,.,CASGHEGSYEQYF,TGCGCCAGCGGTCACGAGGGCTCGTACGAGCAGTACTTC
TRBV2,.,TRBJ2-4,.,CASSEEGVLAKNIQYF,TGTGCCAGCAGTGAAGAGGGGGTTCTAGCCAAAAACATTCAGTACTTC
TRBV5-1,.,TRBJ2-2,.,CASSLDPSNTGELFF,TGCGCCAGCAGCTTGGACCCTAGTAACACCGGGGAGCTGTTTTTT